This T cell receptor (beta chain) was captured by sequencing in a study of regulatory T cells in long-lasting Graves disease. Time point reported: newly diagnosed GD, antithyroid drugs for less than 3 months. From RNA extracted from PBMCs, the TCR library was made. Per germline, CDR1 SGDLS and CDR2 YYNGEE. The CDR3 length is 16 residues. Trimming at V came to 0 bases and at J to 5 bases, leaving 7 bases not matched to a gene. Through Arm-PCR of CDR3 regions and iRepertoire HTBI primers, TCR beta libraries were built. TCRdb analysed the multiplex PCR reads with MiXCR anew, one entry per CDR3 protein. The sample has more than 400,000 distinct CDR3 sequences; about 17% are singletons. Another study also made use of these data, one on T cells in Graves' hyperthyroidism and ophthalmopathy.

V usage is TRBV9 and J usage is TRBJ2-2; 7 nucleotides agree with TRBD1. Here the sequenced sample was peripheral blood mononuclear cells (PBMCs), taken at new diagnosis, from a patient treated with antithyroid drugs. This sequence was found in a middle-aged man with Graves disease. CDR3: CASSVEPRGWTGELFF. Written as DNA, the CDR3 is TGTGCCAGCAGCGTAGAACCCAGGGGGTGGACCGGGGAGCTGTTTTTT.